These 12 T cell receptor beta chains originate from one sample sequenced in a study of shared clonotypes between healthy human individuals. Some clones are missing from TCRdb's copy, which holds only in-frame ones; the method was immunoSEQ multiplex PCR. The sample includes roughly 2 million clones, 95% of them seen just once. Sequences were obtained from naive CD4+ T cells sorted from blood. Indicated subset: CD45RA+ positively selected. Receptor source: a man between 18 and 29 years old in good health.

The V call is TRBV18, the J call TRBJ1-2, with 8 nucleotides matching TRBD1. CDR1 and CDR2 from the germline V gene are KGHSH and LQKENI. The V segment lost 3 bases and the J segment 6 bases; nucleotides outside the gene matches: 6. The CDR3 extends over 14 amino acids. CDR3 amino acids: CASSPMTGEDGYTF. The CDR3 DNA reads as TGTGCCAGCTCACCTATGACAGGGGAGGATGGCTACACCTTC.

The chain recombines TRBV28 with TRBJ1-5; no firm D call. V was clipped by 4 bases and J by 7 bases, with 8 bases between them. The CDR3 runs 12 residues. Per the germline V gene, CDR1 is MDHEN and CDR2 is SYDVKM. The CDR3 reads CASSSGGQPQHF. The CDR3 DNA follows: TGTGCCAGCAGTTCGGGTGGACAGCCCCAGCATTTT.

The chain links TRBV7-9 to TRBJ1-6, with D unclear. Trimming took off 0 bases at V and 5 bases at J, with 5 bases between the two ends. CDR3 size: 14 residues. Germline assignment: CDR1 SEHNR and CDR2 FQNEAQ (reference sequence). CDR3 in DNA: TGTGCCAGCAGCTTAGCAGGGAATAATTCACCCCTCCACTTT. It encodes CASSLAGNNSPLHF.

This chain uses TRBV6-1 with TRBJ1-6, with 8 nucleotides matching TRBD1. The CDR3 extends over 16 amino acids. Germline-derived CDR1 and CDR2 are MNHNS and SASEGT. The J segment lost 9 bases and the V segment lost 2 bases, leaving 9 bases of the junction unmatched. The CDR3 sequence is CASSETATGGSSPLHF. The CDR3 region has the DNA TGTGCCAGCAGTGAAACAGCAACAGGGGGAAGTTCACCCCTCCACTTT.

This chain uses TRBV7-9 with TRBJ1-1, with a tentative D call TRBD1 (5 bases). Germline CDR1 is SEHNR and CDR2 is FQNEAQ (reference sequence). The CDR3 covers 15 residues. Trimming removed 1 base at V and 4 bases at J, with 13 bases between. In DNA, the CDR3 is TGTGCCAGCAGCTTAGGGTATAGGGGTTCCACTGAAGCTTTCTTT. This translates into CASSLGYRGSTEAFF. The full variable domain, in which reference TRBV7-9 and TRBJ1-1 provide the parts outside the CDR3, is DTGVSQNPRHKITKRGQNVTFRCDPISEHNRLYWYRQTLGQGPEFLTYFQNEAQLEKSRLLSDRFSAERPKGSFSTLEIQRTEQGDSAMYLCASSLGYRGSTEAFFGQGTRLTVV.

The genes are TRBV10-2 and TRBJ1-2, with a weak D call TRBD1 (6 bases). This CDR3 spans 15 amino acids. In germline, CDR1 is WSHSY, CDR2 SAAADI. Deletions cut 2 bases from V and 5 bases from J, with 15 bases between. CDR3 in DNA: TGCGCCAGCAGTGAGCCGGGGGCGCCTTATTATGGCTACACCTTC. It codes for CASSEPGAPYYGYTF.

The chain carries TRBV7-9 and TRBJ1-5; 8 bases match TRBD1. This CDR3 has 14 amino acids. CDR1 and CDR2 from the germline V gene are SEHNR and FQNEAQ (reference sequence). The trim removed 3 bases at V and 6 bases at J, leaving 4 bases unmatched. DNA for the CDR3: TGTGCCAGCAGCTTCCAGGGGGCGAGTCAGCCCCAGCATTTT. Translation: CASSFQGASQPQHF. The variable domain in full, with the rest retrieved from reference TRBV7-9 and TRBJ1-5, is DTGVSQNPRHKITKRGQNVTFRCDPISEHNRLYWYRQTLGQGPEFLTYFQNEAQLEKSRLLSDRFSAERPKGSFSTLEIQRTEQGDSAMYLCASSFQGASQPQHFGDGTRLSIL.

The CDR3 here is CASSGQGEGSKVFF. The CDR3 nucleotides read TGTGCCAGCAGTGGACAGGGAGAAGGTTCGAAGGTGTTTTTT. This chain links TRBV25-1 with TRBJ1-4; 7 nucleotides align to TRBD1. CDR3 length: 14 amino acids. Germline V gene sequence: CDR1 MGHDK, CDR2 SYGVNS. J gave up 15 bases and V 4 bases, and 14 bases lay outside the gene matches.

As to this clone: Other DNA sequences in the sample encode the same CDR3. The rearrangement joins TRBV7-9 to TRBJ1-5, with D uncertain. The CDR3 extends over 14 amino acids. Germline V lookup: CDR1 SEHNR, CDR2 FQNEAQ (reference sequence). V lost 2 bases and J 1 base, leaving 6 bases between the germline ends. This chain's CDR3 is CASSLSKSNQPQHF. The CDR3 DNA reads as TGTGCCAGCAGCTTATCAAAGAGCAATCAGCCCCAGCATTTT.

The chain couples TRBV4-1 to TRBJ2-7, with D possibly TRBD2 on 6 matching bases. Trimming cost V 0 bases and J 4 bases, with 13 bases left between them. CDR3 length: 15 amino acids. Germline CDR1 reads MGHRA; CDR2 reads YSYEKL. CDR3 sequence reads: CASSQDVTGAYEQYF. Written as DNA, the CDR3 is TGCGCCAGCAGCCAAGATGTAACGGGAGCGTACGAGCAGTACTTC.

The chain recombines TRBV7-3 with TRBJ2-2, with a tentative D call TRBD1 (6 bases). CDR3 length: 15 amino acids. Trimming pared 5 bases from V and 0 bases from J, leaving 10 bases between. Looked up from germline, CDR1 is SGHTA and CDR2 is FQGTGA. The CDR3 DNA is TGTGCCAGCAGCCAAAGGGGGTCGAACACCGGGGAGCTGTTTTTT. It is translated as CASSQRGSNTGELFF. The full variable domain, its missing parts supplied by reference TRBV7-3 and TRBJ2-2, is GAGVSQTPSNKVTEKGKYVELRCDPISGHTALYWYRQSLGQGPEFLIYFQGTGAADDSGLPNDRFFAVRPEGSVSTLKIQRTERGDSAVYLCASSQRGSNTGELFFGEGSRLTVL.

This clone was observed once. V is TRBV15 and J is TRBJ2-2; D is unresolved. This CDR3 comprises 12 residues. V dropped 0 bases and J dropped 7 bases, with 3 bases sitting between them. Germline V gene data show CDR1 as LNHNV and CDR2 as YYDKDF (reference sequence). The CDR3 reads CATSREVGELFF. CDR3 DNA sequence: TGTGCCACCAGCAGAGAGGTCGGGGAGCTGTTTTTT.